This T cell receptor beta chain emerged from a study of neoadjuvant anti-PD-1 for oral cavity cancer. Data came from immunoSEQ multiplex PCR; TCRdb stores just in-frame clones and leaves some out. The data show over 11,000 clones, about three quarters seen once. Trimming cost V 5 bases and J 4 bases, with 9 bases left between them. The CDR3 loop spans 13 amino acids. Germline V gives CDR1 MNHEY, CDR2 SMNVEV (reference sequence). Time point specified: after neoadjuvant nivolumab, at surgical resection. V gene TRBV27 combines with J gene TRBJ2-1, with D maybe TRBD2 (6 bases). This material consisted of PBMCs, taken after nivolumab (anti-PD-1) treatment. This TCR derives from a person aged 35 to 85 with oral cavity squamous cell carcinoma. This CDR3 reads CASSAGRYNEQFF. For the CDR3, the DNA is TGTGCCAGCAGTGCGGGACGTTACAATGAGCAGTTCTTC.